The 27 T cell receptor beta chains given below trace back to one sample, sequenced in a study of cytomegalovirus exposure and HLA in healthy donors. PCR amplification relied on 60 Vbeta primers (plus 13 Jbeta primers). The data were produced by immunoSEQ multiplex PCR, yet TCRdb's version contains in-frame clones alone and is incomplete. The sample lists some 150,000 clones, about four fifths seen once, with around 4% in the top ten. The sample consisted of PBMCs. Receptors originate from a man in his forties in good health and CMV-seropositive.

V is TRBV19 and J is TRBJ2-7, with 10 bases fitting TRBD2. V lost 0 bases and J lost 4; bases outside the gene matches: 6. CDR1 is LNHDA and CDR2 is SQIVND in the germline V gene (reference sequence). The CDR3 has 16 residues. CDR3: CASSIDRSGGIYEQYF. CDR3 in DNA: TGTGCCAGTAGTATAGATCGTAGCGGGGGGATATACGAGCAGTACTTC.

The V gene is TRBV14, the J gene TRBJ2-5; possible D gene TRBD1, 7 bases. CDR3 length equals 13 residues. The V gene lost 6 bases and the J gene lost 7 bases, with 15 bases spanning the gap. Germline CDR1 SGHDN, CDR2 FVKESK. DNA for the CDR3: TGTGCCAGCAGTCCGGAGGGGGCAGGGACCCAGTACTTC. Translating gives CASSPEGAGTQYF.

The chain recombines TRBV5-4 with TRBJ2-7; D may be TRBD2 (7 bases). CDR3 length equals 14 residues. Trimming took off 1 base at V and 2 bases at J, with 10 bases between the two ends. Germline V gene lookup returns CDR1 SGHNT and CDR2 YYREEE (reference sequence). This chain's CDR3 is CASSLTGGTYEQYF. CDR3 coding DNA: TGTGCCAGCAGCTTGACGGGGGGCACCTACGAGCAGTACTTC. Based on the CDR3 plus reference TRBV5-4 and TRBJ2-7, the full variable domain is ETGVTQSPTHLIKTRGQQVTLRCSSQSGHNTVSWYQQALGQGPQFIFQYYREEENGRGNFPPRFSGLQFPNYSSELNVNALELDDSALYLCASSLTGGTYEQYFGPGTRLTVT.

The chain has TRBV5-1 and TRBJ1-5, with 7 bases aligning to TRBD1. Germline CDR1 SGHRS, CDR2 YFSETQ. The CDR3 runs to 15 residues. Trimming removed 0 bases from V and 3 bases from J; junction bases left unmatched: 3. The CDR3 DNA is TGCGCCAGCAGCTTGGGGGGACAGAACAATCAGCCCCAGCATTTT. This gives the protein CASSLGGQNNQPQHF.

This chain joins TRBV7-3 and TRBJ2-2; 7 bases line up with TRBD2. CDR3 length equals 16 residues. In germline, CDR1 is SGHTA, CDR2 FQGTGA. V shed 6 bases and J 0 bases; nucleotides not matched to a gene: 7. The CDR3 sequence: CASRQRSGANTGELFF. The CDR3 region has the DNA TGTGCCAGCAGACAACGAAGCGGGGCGAACACCGGGGAGCTGTTTTTT.

The chain is built from TRBV11-3 and TRBJ2-3; 9 nucleotides agree with TRBD2. The CDR3 loop spans 14 amino acids. Germline V gene sequence: CDR1 SGHNT, CDR2 YENEEA. V lost 4 bases and J lost 7; bases outside the gene matches: 6. The CDR3 loop reads CASSSASGTNTQYF. The CDR3 region has the DNA TGTGCCAGCAGCTCTGCTAGCGGGACAAATACGCAGTATTTT.

This clone was seen only once. The rearrangement uses TRBV5-1 and TRBJ1-1; no reliable D call. The germline CDR1 and CDR2 sequences are SGHRS and YFSETQ. The CDR3 length is 14 residues. The V and J ends lost 4 bases and 5 bases respectively, with 15 bases between them. This CDR3 is CASSPSGDGTEAFF. CDR3 DNA: TGCGCCAGCAGCCCGAGCGGGGATGGGACTGAAGCTTTCTTT.

The chain is built from TRBV6-1 and TRBJ2-4, with TRBD1 identical over 9 bases. CDR1 is MNHNS and CDR2 is SASEGT in the germline V gene. This CDR3 is built from 16 residues. V trimming: 4 bases; J trimming: 9 bases; junction bases outside the gene matches: 13. CDR3 in amino acids: CASSASATGGMTIQYF. Here the CDR3 DNA reads TGTGCCAGCAGTGCCTCAGCGACAGGGGGTATGACCATTCAGTACTTC.

The chain uses TRBV6-6 and TRBJ2-1; D gene uncertain. Germline V CDR1 and CDR2: MNHNY, SVGAGI (reference sequence). The CDR3 spans 12 residues. Trimming removed 3 bases at V and 5 bases at J, with 5 bases between. The CDR3 nucleotides read TGTGCCAGCAGTTATCTTGACAATGAGCAGTTCTTC. It translates to CASSYLDNEQFF.

The V and J genes are TRBV19 and TRBJ1-1; possibly TRBD1 for D (6 bases). The CDR3 contains 15 residues. V was cut by 3 bases and J by 1 base, with 12 bases left in between. The germline CDR1 and CDR2 sequences are LNHDA and SQIVND (reference sequence). The CDR3: CASSMVSQGNTEAFF. CDR3 nucleotides: TGTGCCAGTAGTATGGTATCACAGGGGAACACTGAAGCTTTCTTT.

This sequence joins TRBV5-1 and TRBJ2-5; no firm D call. The CDR3 is made up of 13 amino acids. V lost 3 bases and J lost 1, with 7 bases in between. Per the germline V gene, CDR1 is SGHRS and CDR2 is YFSETQ. The CDR3 loop reads CASSWRGQETQYF. CDR3 coding DNA: TGCGCCAGCAGCTGGAGAGGCCAAGAGACCCAGTACTTC.

The V and J genes are TRBV6-6 and TRBJ1-2; D uncertain. CDR1 is MNHNY and CDR2 is SVGAGI in the germline V gene (reference sequence). The CDR3 spans 14 residues. The V end was cut by 4 bases, the J end by 3 bases, with 12 bases between. The CDR3 spells CASSFYRGHYGYTF. The CDR3 DNA reads as TGTGCCAGCAGTTTTTATCGGGGTCACTATGGCTACACCTTC.

The rearrangement links TRBV7-8 to TRBJ2-2; no reliable D call. CDR3 length equals 13 residues. Germline loops: CDR1 SGHVS, CDR2 FQNEAQ. The V end lost 5 bases, the J end lost 2 bases, and 6 bases lay between the germline ends. The CDR3: CASSPSNTGELFF. CDR3 in DNA: TGTGCCAGCAGCCCCAGTAACACCGGGGAGCTGTTTTTT.

The chain employs TRBV5-1 and TRBJ2-3; D is possibly TRBD1 (5 bases). This CDR3 is built from 14 residues. V was pared by 0 bases and J by 2 bases, with 7 bases between. CDR1 and CDR2 (germline): SGHRS, YFSETQ. CDR3 in DNA: TGCGCCAGCAGCTTGGGACAGAACACAGATACGCAGTATTTT. This gives the protein CASSLGQNTDTQYF. The whole variable domain, remainder taken from reference TRBV5-1 and TRBJ2-3, is KAGVTQTPRYLIKTRGQQVTLSCSPISGHRSVSWYQQTPGQGLQFLFEYFSETQRNKGNFPGRFSGRQFSNSRSEMNVSTLELGDSALYLCASSLGQNTDTQYFGPGTRLTVL.

The chain joins TRBV7-9 to TRBJ1-1; D gene ambiguous. The CDR3 spans 13 residues. The V gene's germline CDR1 is SEHNR and CDR2 FQNEAQ (reference sequence). Trimming removed 0 bases at V and 7 bases at J, with 9 bases between. CDR3 sequence (DNA): TGTGCCAGCAGCTTAGCGCTGAGTGGTGAAGCTTTCTTT. It is translated as CASSLALSGEAFF.

The chain carries TRBV19 and TRBJ2-1; 8 nucleotides line up with TRBD1. The trim removed 4 bases at V and 12 bases at J, leaving 11 bases unmatched. CDR1 is LNHDA and CDR2 is SQIVND in the germline V gene (reference sequence). The CDR3 has 14 residues. The CDR3 DNA is TGTGCCAGTAGTAAAGACAGGGGTGTCATCGTGCAGTTCTTC. This codes for CASSKDRGVIVQFF. Supplemented by reference TRBV19 and TRBJ2-1, the full variable domain reads DGGITQSPKYLFRKEGQNVTLSCEQNLNHDAMYWYRQDPGQGLRLIYYSQIVNDFQKGDIAEGYSVSREKKESFPLTVTSAQKNPTAFYLCASSKDRGVIVQFFGPGTRLTVL.

This chain connects TRBV6-1 to TRBJ1-1; TRBD1 might be the D (5 bases). In germline, CDR1 is MNHNS, CDR2 SASEGT. Trimming removed 4 bases from V and 4 bases from J, with 13 bases in between. The CDR3 sequence is 14 residues long. This CDR3 reads CASSVLQVPTEAFF. The CDR3 region has the DNA TGTGCCAGCAGTGTACTACAGGTTCCCACTGAAGCTTTCTTT.

V is TRBV9 and J is TRBJ2-7, with a weak D call TRBD1 (5 bases). This CDR3 has 14 amino acids. The V and J ends lost 0 bases and 3 bases respectively, with 10 bases between them. CDR1 is SGDLS and CDR2 is YYNGEE in the germline V gene. The CDR3 loop is CASSVEGLGYEQYF. In DNA, the CDR3 is TGTGCCAGCAGCGTAGAGGGGCTGGGCTACGAGCAGTACTTC.

The chain links TRBV5-1 to TRBJ1-2; possible D gene TRBD1, 5 bases. V lost 1 base and J lost 1, with 14 bases in between. Germline CDR1 reads SGHRS; CDR2 reads YFSETQ. The CDR3 runs 16 residues. CDR3 nucleotides: TGCGCCAGCAGCTTGCTCGGAGACAGACTTAACTATGGCTACACCTTC. This translates into CASSLLGDRLNYGYTF.

As DNA, the CDR3 is TGTGCCAGCAGCTCCCAGGGGGCGCAGGGTGGCTACACCTTC. Translated: CASSSQGAQGGYTF. The chain employs TRBV5-6 and TRBJ1-2; 8 bases match TRBD1. This CDR3 has 14 residues. The germline gives CDR1 SGHDT, CDR2 YYEEEE. With 3 bases clipped from V and 7 bases from J, the junction kept 8 bases outside the gene matches.

The chain links TRBV11-3 to TRBJ2-7; TRBD2 might be the D (6 bases). Trimming left V 2 bases short and J 2 bases short, with 19 bases between. The germline gives CDR1 SGHNT, CDR2 YENEEA. The CDR3 is 17 residues long. In DNA, the CDR3 is TGTGCCAGCAGCTTAAACGTCGGGAGTCAATGGGCCTACGAGCAGTACTTC. Its translation: CASSLNVGSQWAYEQYF.

The sample holds one count of this clone. The V call is TRBV6-5, the J call TRBJ2-7; weak D call: TRBD2 (6 bases). The V end lost 0 bases, the J end lost 0 bases, and 9 bases lay between the germline ends. The CDR3 runs to 15 residues. CDR1 is MNHEY and CDR2 is SVGAGI in the germline V gene. This chain's CDR3 is CASSYSGGVSYEQYF. The CDR3 nucleotides are TGTGCCAGCAGTTACTCGGGCGGGGTCTCCTACGAGCAGTACTTC.

This sequence joins TRBV19 and TRBJ1-2; 8 bases agree with TRBD1. CDR1 LNHDA and CDR2 SQIVND come from the germline V gene (reference sequence). The CDR3 has 15 amino acids. Trimming cost V 7 bases and J 2 bases; bases outside gene matches: 9. The CDR3 spells CASTPSRDRNYGYTF. CDR3 bases: TGTGCCAGTACCCCCTCCCGGGACAGGAACTATGGCTACACCTTC.

The chain is built from TRBV7-9 and TRBJ1-4; D unresolved. Germline V gene lookup returns CDR1 SEHNR and CDR2 FQNEAQ (reference sequence). The CDR3 runs 17 residues. Between the trimmed V and J ends, which lost 4 bases and 6 bases, there was a span of 21 bases. CDR3 nucleotides: TGTGCCAGCAGCTCCCCGGTGGTAAGGAGGTCCGATGAAAAACTGTTTTTT. Its protein is CASSSPVVRRSDEKLFF.

This sequence joins TRBV7-7 and TRBJ2-7; 7 bases align to TRBD2. In germline, CDR1 is SSHAT, CDR2 FNYEAQ (reference sequence). The trim removed 11 bases at V and 0 bases at J, leaving 4 bases unmatched. The length of the CDR3 is 12 residues. The chain's CDR3 is CAPREDSYEQYF. Here the CDR3 DNA reads TGTGCCCCCCGGGAGGACTCCTACGAGCAGTACTTC.

The chain links TRBV7-2 to TRBJ1-1; D gene ambiguous. V lost 1 base to trimming and J lost 7 bases, with 10 bases between them. Germline V gene sequence: CDR1 SGHTA, CDR2 FQGNSA. The length of the CDR3 is 13 residues. CDR3 sequence reads: CASSLDGVGEAFF. For the CDR3, the DNA is TGTGCCAGCAGCTTAGACGGGGTCGGTGAAGCTTTCTTT.

This clone was seen a handful of times. The chain couples TRBV6-1 to TRBJ2-5; TRBD1 might be the D (5 bases). Trimming took 7 bases from V and 5 from J, leaving 14 bases between them. This CDR3 is 13 amino acids long. Per germline, CDR1 MNHNS and CDR2 SASEGT. This CDR3 reads CASTTTVRETQYF. Here the CDR3 DNA reads TGTGCCAGCACCACGACAGTAAGGGAGACCCAGTACTTC.